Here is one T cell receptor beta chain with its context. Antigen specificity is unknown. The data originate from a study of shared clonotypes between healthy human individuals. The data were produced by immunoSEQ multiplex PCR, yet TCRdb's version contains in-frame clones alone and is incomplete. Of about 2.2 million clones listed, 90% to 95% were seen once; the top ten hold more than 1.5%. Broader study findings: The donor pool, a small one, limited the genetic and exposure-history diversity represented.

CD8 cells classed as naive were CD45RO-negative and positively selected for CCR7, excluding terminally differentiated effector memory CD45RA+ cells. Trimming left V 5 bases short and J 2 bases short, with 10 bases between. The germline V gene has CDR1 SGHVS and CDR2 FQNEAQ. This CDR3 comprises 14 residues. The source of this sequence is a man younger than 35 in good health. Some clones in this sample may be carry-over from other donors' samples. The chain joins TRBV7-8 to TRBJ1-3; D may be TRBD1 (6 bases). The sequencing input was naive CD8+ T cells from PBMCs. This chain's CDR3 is CASSGGSTGNTIYF. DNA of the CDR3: TGTGCCAGCAGCGGGGGCTCCACTGGAAACACCATATATTTT.